Reported below is one TCR beta chain. This clonotype was counted ten times or more. The antigen it recognizes is unknown. No much larger clone is present one base from it, and per-base qualities are unavailable. cDNA synthesis used template-switch 5'RACE with a primer carrying a 10-nucleotide random unique molecular identifier tagging each TCR transcript. Each sequencing run produced over 180 million TCR-beta sequences covering 15-18 subjects. The RNeasy kit was used to extract total RNA. The KAPA Real-time Library Amplification kit was used to amplify TCR-beta VDJ regions with primers for the TCR constant region and the 5'RACE anchor. A first PCR added sample indexes and Illumina adaptors, after which a second PCR increased the library yield. The roughly 650 bp TCR product was size-selected on a 2% E-gel SizeSelection system after Ampure bead purification. Before pooling, library quality was assessed on a Bioanalyzer, concentration was determined with Qubit, and library quantification was performed with the Kapa Library Quantification kit. An Illumina HiSeq 2500 sequenced the libraries paired-end 2 x 150 bp. To increase sequence diversity, roughly 24-32% phiX was spiked into each library pool. In the paper's pipeline: Quality-filtered reads were processed with the UMI-based MiGEC pipeline, and over 85% of raw TCR sequences were removed by the MiGEC pipeline during error correction. VDJ genes were aligned to IMGT germline references, and each clonotype was defined by a unique CDR3 amino acid sequence together with V-J genes. Clonal expansion, Shannon diversity and CDR3 relatedness were evaluated with VDJtools (CalcPairwiseDistances, ClusterSamples), while phylogenetic trees were built in CLCbio workbench. A clone was classed as expanded if it had 8 or more unique UMIs, a cutoff based on coefficient-of-variation modelling across technical triplicates. TCRdb trimmed public reads at Q25 via fastp, called clones via MiXCR and kept in-frame beta chains. Rows are combined by CDR3 protein, so each entry shows the most common genes and DNA. The V and J calls follow TCRdb's processing rather than the paper's. The sample records 12,000 to 15,000 distinct CDR3 sequences, around 13% of which are singletons. Of the sample, 41% is held by the ten largest clones.

The CDR1 and CDR2 encoded by the germline V gene are ENHRY and SYGVKD. The germline V and J ends show losses of 10 bases and 7 bases respectively, and no gene match explains 12 bases of the junction. Measured from the cysteine to the phenylalanine, the CDR3 is 15 residues long. Just the 45-base CDR3 DNA is kept, in frame starting at base 1. The sample is drawn from a study of neurological immune-mediated disorders (dated by TCRdb to between 2019 and 2020). Regarding the research as a whole: Peripheral blood TCR-beta repertoires from patients with HTLV-I-associated myelopathy (HAM/TSP), patients with multiple sclerosis, and healthy controls were compared in the study using UMI-based sequencing. The cohort was made up of 65 to 75 subjects, consisting of roughly 15 HAM/TSP patients, some 35 multiple sclerosis patients and 20 healthy controls. Longitudinal samples, technical triplicates and paired sorted CD4+ and CD8+ T-cell subsets, alongside PBMC samples, were included among the approximately 110 TCR-beta libraries. Summary of the overall study and its limitations: TCR clonal expansion was highest in HAM/TSP patients and lowest in MS patients, with MS patients falling below even healthy controls. Across subjects, expanded clones never shared an identical CDR3 amino acid sequence, which suggests that the TCR-beta repertoires in every group were private.

For sorted-subset TCR libraries, under 1.2 million sorted CD4+ or CD8+ T cells were used. Peripheral blood underwent Ficoll-Hypaque density gradient centrifugation to isolate PBMCs, which were then cryopreserved in liquid nitrogen. Paired sorted CD4+ and CD8+ subsets came from healthy controls, HAM/TSP patients and MS patients. The sequence links TRBV10-3 to TRBJ2-1, with TRBD2 identical over 11 junction bases. The receptor was isolated from a female donor with HTLV-1-associated myelopathy (HAM/TSP). Sequenced material: CD8+ T cells from blood. The bases read TGTGCCACTGACTTTAGCGGGGGGGCGGTAAATGAGCAGTTCTTC. This encodes CATDFSGGAVNEQFF.